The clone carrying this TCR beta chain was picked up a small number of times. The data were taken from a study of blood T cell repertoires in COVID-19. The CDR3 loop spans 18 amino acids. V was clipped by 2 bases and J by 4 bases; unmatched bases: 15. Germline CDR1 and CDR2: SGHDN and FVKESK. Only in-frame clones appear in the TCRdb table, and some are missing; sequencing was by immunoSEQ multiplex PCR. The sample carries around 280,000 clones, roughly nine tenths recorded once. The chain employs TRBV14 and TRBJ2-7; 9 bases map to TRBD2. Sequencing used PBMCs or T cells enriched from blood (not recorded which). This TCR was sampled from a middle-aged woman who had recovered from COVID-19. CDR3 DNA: TGTGCCAGCAGCCAATCAGTGAGTGCCAGCGGGAGGTTTTACGAGCAGTACTTC. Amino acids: CASSQSVSASGRFYEQYF.